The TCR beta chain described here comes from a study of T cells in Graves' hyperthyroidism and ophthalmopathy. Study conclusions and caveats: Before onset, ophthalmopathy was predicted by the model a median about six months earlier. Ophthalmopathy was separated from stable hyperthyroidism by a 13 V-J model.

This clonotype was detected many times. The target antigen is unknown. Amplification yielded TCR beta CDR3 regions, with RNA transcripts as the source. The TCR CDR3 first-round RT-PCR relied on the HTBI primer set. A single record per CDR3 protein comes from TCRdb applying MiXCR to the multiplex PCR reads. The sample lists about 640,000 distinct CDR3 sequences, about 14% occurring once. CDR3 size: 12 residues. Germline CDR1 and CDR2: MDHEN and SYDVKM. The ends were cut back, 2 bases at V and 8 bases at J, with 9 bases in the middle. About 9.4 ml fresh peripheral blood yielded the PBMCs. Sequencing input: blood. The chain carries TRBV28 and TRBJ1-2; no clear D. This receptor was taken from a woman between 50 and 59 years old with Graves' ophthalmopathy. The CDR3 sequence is CASSLTLGGYTF. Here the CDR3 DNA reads TGTGCCAGCAGTTTAACGTTGGGGGGCTACACCTTC.